The 15 T cell receptor beta chains in this list originate from one sample, sequenced in a study of T cell responses to AZD1222 COVID-19 vaccine. Assay: immunoSEQ multiplex PCR; the TCRdb copy retains only in-frame clones and omits some. This table holds approximately 140,000 clones, around 90% found once. The sequencing here drew on peripheral blood, taken 28 days after the second AZD1222 dose. All receptors derive from an adult who received the AZD1222 COVID-19 vaccine.

The rearrangement uses TRBV2 and TRBJ2-2; D might be TRBD2 (6 bases). The V and J ends lost 7 bases and 6 bases respectively, with 18 bases between them. Germline CDR1 and CDR2: SNHLY and FYNNEI. The CDR3 covers 15 residues. The CDR3 DNA is TGTGCCAGCACCCGACGGGGGATTTGGCCCGGGGAGCTGTTTTTT. This gives the protein CASTRRGIWPGELFF.

In its sample, this clone was seen once. This chain uses TRBV7-2 with TRBJ2-7; D ambiguous. Germline V gene data show CDR1 as SGHTA and CDR2 as FQGNSA. The CDR3 has 13 residues. The V and J ends lost 3 bases and 7 bases respectively, with 13 bases between them. This CDR3 is CASSFTPEGEQYF. DNA of the CDR3: TGTGCCAGCAGCTTTACCCCCGAAGGGGAGCAGTACTTC.

The CDR3 nucleotides are TGTGCCAGCTCACCCGGACAATTGAACACTGAAGCTTTCTTT. Encoded protein: CASSPGQLNTEAFF. This chain joins TRBV18 and TRBJ1-1, with a possible D match to TRBD1 (5 bases). Germline V gene sequence: CDR1 KGHSH, CDR2 LQKENI. The CDR3 covers 14 residues. V dropped 3 bases and J dropped 0 bases, with 8 bases sitting between them. Drawing the rest from reference TRBV18 and TRBJ1-1, the complete variable domain is NAGVMQNPRHLVRRRGQEARLRCSPMKGHSHVYWYRQLPEEGLKFMVYLQKENIIDESGMPKERFSAEFPKEGPSILRIQQVVRGDSAAYFCASSPGQLNTEAFFGQGTRLTVV.

The rearrangement joins TRBV3-1 (or the pseudogene TRBV3-2) to TRBJ1-1; no reliable D call. The CDR3 spans 16 residues. With 0 bases removed from V and 5 bases from J, the gap between germline ends came to 16 bases. Germline V gene data show CDR1 as LGHDT and CDR2 as YNNKEL (reference sequence). CDR3 DNA: TGTGCCAGCAGCCAAGATAGCGCCGGGATTGGAACTGAAGCTTTCTTT. Residues: CASSQDSAGIGTEAFF.

In its sample, this clone was seen once. The chain couples TRBV6-6 to TRBJ2-7, with TRBD1 identical over 8 bases. The CDR3 totals 15 residues. V dropped 6 bases and J dropped 5; count of bases not matched to a gene: 12. Per the germline V gene, CDR1 is MNHNY and CDR2 is SVGAGI (reference sequence). CDR3 protein: CASRTDREPPHEQYF. CDR3 bases: TGTGCCAGCAGAACGGACAGGGAGCCCCCCCACGAGCAGTACTTC.

CDR3 bases: TGTGCCAGCAGCCAAACATCCCCATCCACAGATACGCAGTATTTT. Translation gives CASSQTSPSTDTQYF. The chain is built from TRBV3-1 (or the pseudogene TRBV3-2) and TRBJ2-3; D is unresolved. Trimming cost V 2 bases and J 2 bases, with 11 bases left between them. The germline CDR1 and CDR2 sequences are LGHDT and YNNKEL (reference sequence). This CDR3 spans 15 amino acids.

The chain is built from TRBV27 and TRBJ2-7; D uncertain. V was trimmed by 2 bases and J by 6 bases, leaving 17 bases between them. Germline V lookup: CDR1 MNHEY, CDR2 SMNVEV (reference sequence). The CDR3 length is 15 residues. The CDR3, as DNA: TGTGCCAGCAGTTTAAGTGCCCCTTTTTCTGGCGAGCAGTACTTC. Its translation: CASSLSAPFSGEQYF.

The chain couples TRBV28 to TRBJ1-2, with 10 bases lining up with TRBD1. Trimming cost V 3 bases and J 8 bases; bases outside gene matches: 3. The CDR3 runs to 13 residues. The germline gives CDR1 MDHEN, CDR2 SYDVKM. CDR3 residues: CASSFGQGDGYTF. CDR3 DNA sequence: TGTGCCAGCAGTTTCGGACAGGGGGACGGCTACACCTTC.

The chain uses TRBV6-1 and TRBJ1-3, with D maybe TRBD1 (6 bases). V lost 2 bases and J 4 bases, leaving 6 bases between the germline ends. CDR1 and CDR2 (germline): MNHNS, SASEGT. This CDR3 comprises 13 residues. CDR3 protein: CASSEQGGNTIYF. As DNA, the CDR3 is TGTGCCAGCAGTGAACAGGGGGGAAACACCATATATTTT.

This rearrangement joins TRBV11-3 to TRBJ2-1; 8 bases are a match to TRBD1. The CDR3 is 15 residues long. Germline CDR1 reads SGHNT; CDR2 reads YENEEA. Trimming took 6 bases from V and 4 from J; bases not matched to a gene: 8. The CDR3 sequence: CASSLPGQAYNEQFF. The CDR3 DNA follows: TGTGCCAGCAGTTTACCGGGACAGGCTTACAATGAGCAGTTCTTC. Supplemented by reference TRBV11-3 and TRBJ2-1, the full variable domain reads EAGVVQSPRYKIIEKKQPVAFWCNPISGHNTLYWYLQNLGQGPELLIRYENEEAVDDSQLPKDRFSAERLKGVDSTLKIQPAELGDSAVYLCASSLPGQAYNEQFFGPGTRLTVL.

V is TRBV11-2 and J is TRBJ2-7; 7 bases map to TRBD1. The ends lost 1 base at V and 3 bases at J; junction bases unmatched: 6. Germline-derived CDR1 and CDR2 are SGHAT and FQNNGV. This CDR3 spans 15 amino acids. Here the CDR3 reads CASSLASGQIYEQYF. CDR3 nucleotide sequence: TGTGCCAGCAGCTTAGCTTCGGGACAGATCTACGAGCAGTACTTC.

Here the CDR3 reads CASSPLLWDGYTF. The CDR3 coding sequence is TGTGCCAGTAGCCCTCTCCTCTGGGATGGCTACACCTTC. V and J are TRBV19 and TRBJ1-2; D unresolved. The CDR3 covers 13 residues. The germline CDR1 and CDR2 sequences are LNHDA and SQIVND (reference sequence). Trimming shortened V by 6 bases and J by 6 bases, and 14 bases separated the two germline ends.

V is TRBV27 and J is TRBJ1-1; the match to TRBD1 covers 9 bases. Germline trimming cut 4 bases from V and 5 bases from J; bases unmatched to any gene: 11. The CDR3 totals 16 residues. In germline, CDR1 is MNHEY, CDR2 SMNVEV (reference sequence). CDR3 residues: CASSSRTQGAETEAFF. The CDR3 bases are TGTGCCAGCAGTTCTCGAACACAGGGGGCAGAAACTGAAGCTTTCTTT.

The V call is TRBV5-1, the J call TRBJ1-1, with D unclear. CDR1 is SGHRS, CDR2 YFSETQ, per germline. V dropped 7 bases and J dropped 3 bases, with 13 bases sitting between them. This CDR3 contains 13 residues. CDR3 sequence (DNA): TGCGCCAGCGCCGACAATGGATACACTGAAGCTTTCTTT. Translating it yields CASADNGYTEAFF.

V usage is TRBV7-8 and J usage is TRBJ1-2; D uncertain. The V gene lost 4 bases and the J gene lost 8 bases, with 20 bases spanning the gap. This CDR3 is 15 amino acids long. Germline V CDR1 and CDR2: SGHVS, FQNEAQ. The CDR3 coding sequence is TGTGCCAGCAGCTCGGACGCACAGCTTATCAGCGGCTACACCTTC. Translation: CASSSDAQLISGYTF.